This is a list of T cell receptor beta chains from one sample in a study of blood T cell repertoires in COVID-19. Here immunoSEQ multiplex PCR was the method, and the copy in TCRdb shows in-frame clones only, minus some. This table holds roughly 180,000 clones, approximately 85% found once. Input material: PBMCs or T cells enriched from blood (not recorded which). The source of these receptors is a middle-aged man who had recovered from COVID-19. Both conserved end residues are part of each CDR3. D genes are given only for firm matches. Some rows mark clone size as missing; the rest say once, few, many or name a class of expanded clone.

clone size: -
V gene: TRBV6-4
D gene: -
J gene: TRBJ1-2
CDR3 DNA: TGTGCCAGCAGTGACAGGGGCTATGGCTACACCTTC
CDR3 protein: CASSDRGYGYTF

clone size: -
V gene: TRBV27
D gene: -
J gene: TRBJ1-3
CDR3 DNA: TGTGCCAGCAGTCCGGTGTACCGAAACACCATATATTTT
CDR3 protein: CASSPVYRNTIYF

clone size: once
V gene: TRBV12-3/TRBV12-4
D gene: -
J gene: TRBJ1-2
CDR3 DNA: TGTGCCAGCAGGGGTTTGACAGATTATGGCTACACCTTC
CDR3 protein: CASRGLTDYGYTF

clone size: -
V gene: TRBV15
D gene: TRBD1
J gene: TRBJ1-6
CDR3 DNA: TGTGCCACCAGCAGAGTCCGGACAGGGGCCTCACCCCTCCACTTT
CDR3 protein: CATSRVRTGASPLHF

clone size: -
V gene: TRBV2
D gene: TRBD1
J gene: TRBJ1-2
CDR3 DNA: TGTGCCAGCAGTGGCCCGGGACAGGGAAGGCGCTACACCTTC
CDR3 protein: CASSGPGQGRRYTF

clone size: -
V gene: TRBV12-3/TRBV12-4
D gene: -
J gene: TRBJ1-1
CDR3 DNA: TGTGCCAGCAGTTTGACTCCTACGGTTGAAGCTTTCTTT
CDR3 protein: CASSLTPTVEAFF

clone size: once
V gene: TRBV2
D gene: -
J gene: TRBJ2-1
CDR3 DNA: TGTGCCAGCCTAGGCAATGAGCAGTTCTTC
CDR3 protein: CASLGNEQFF

clone size: once
V gene: TRBV10-3
D gene: TRBD1
J gene: TRBJ2-7
CDR3 DNA: TGTGCCATCAGTGATAACCCCGGGACAGGGACCCACGAGCAGTACTTC
CDR3 protein: CAISDNPGTGTHEQYF

clone size: -
V gene: TRBV27
D gene: -
J gene: TRBJ1-3
CDR3 DNA: TGTGCCAGCAGTCCTTCGGGGATCTCTGGAAACACCATATATTTT
CDR3 protein: CASSPSGISGNTIYF

clone size: -
V gene: TRBV11-2
D gene: -
J gene: TRBJ1-3
CDR3 DNA: TGTGCCAGCAGCTCAGGGGTAGGGGGAAACACCATATATTTT
CDR3 protein: CASSSGVGGNTIYF

clone size: -
V gene: TRBV5-1
D gene: -
J gene: TRBJ1-4
CDR3 DNA: TGCGCCAGCAGTCCGGGGTCGGGGGCAACTAATGAAAAACTGTTTTTT
CDR3 protein: CASSPGSGATNEKLFF

clone size: -
V gene: TRBV18
D gene: -
J gene: TRBJ2-1
CDR3 DNA: TGTGCCAGCTCACCCTCGGCGGGTACCTACAATGAGCAGTTCTTC
CDR3 protein: CASSPSAGTYNEQFF

clone size: -
V gene: TRBV6-5
D gene: TRBD1
J gene: TRBJ1-2
CDR3 DNA: TGTGCCAGCAGCATCGGACAGGTCTATGGCTACACCTTC
CDR3 protein: CASSIGQVYGYTF

clone size: -
V gene: TRBV24-1
D gene: TRBD1
J gene: TRBJ1-2
CDR3 DNA: TGTGCCACCAGTGCCCAATTGACAGGGGGCGTGGATGGCTACACCTTC
CDR3 protein: CATSAQLTGGVDGYTF

clone size: -
V gene: TRBV9
D gene: TRBD1
J gene: TRBJ1-6
CDR3 DNA: TGTGCCAGCAGCGTAGCAGGGACAGCCAATTCACCCCTCCACTTT
CDR3 protein: CASSVAGTANSPLHF

clone size: -
V gene: TRBV19
D gene: -
J gene: TRBJ1-3
CDR3 DNA: TGTGCCAGTAGTACCGGACAGCCGTATTTCGATGGAAACACCATATATTTT
CDR3 protein: CASSTGQPYFDGNTIYF

clone size: -
V gene: TRBV19
D gene: -
J gene: TRBJ1-1
CDR3 DNA: TGTGCCAGTAGTATAGCAGGGGACACTGAAGCTTTCTTT
CDR3 protein: CASSIAGDTEAFF

clone size: -
V gene: TRBV7-3
D gene: -
J gene: TRBJ1-5
CDR3 DNA: TGTGCCAGCAGCCCCAAATCCGGACTGGCAGTTTCGGGTCAGCCCCAGCATTTT
CDR3 protein: CASSPKSGLAVSGQPQHF

clone size: -
V gene: TRBV3-1/TRBV3-2
D gene: -
J gene: TRBJ1-4
CDR3 DNA: TGTGCCAGCAGCCAAGATCTAGGACAACGAAATTCCGGAGAAAAACTGTTTTTT
CDR3 protein: CASSQDLGQRNSGEKLFF

clone size: -
V gene: TRBV15
D gene: TRBD2
J gene: TRBJ2-1
CDR3 DNA: TGTGCCACCAGCAGTGATCCTAGCGGGATTTACAATGAGCAGTTCTTC
CDR3 protein: CATSSDPSGIYNEQFF

clone size: -
V gene: TRBV27
D gene: -
J gene: TRBJ1-5
CDR3 DNA: TGTGCCAGCACCCTACAGCTTACTAGCAATCAGCCCCAGCATTTT
CDR3 protein: CASTLQLTSNQPQHF

clone size: -
V gene: TRBV5-6
D gene: -
J gene: TRBJ2-2
CDR3 DNA: TGTGCCAGCAGCTTTCTGGCAGGGGATGTTGCCGGGGAGCTGTTTTTT
CDR3 protein: CASSFLAGDVAGELFF

clone size: -
V gene: TRBV10-3
D gene: -
J gene: TRBJ1-2
CDR3 DNA: TGTGCCATCAGTTTCGACTGGGGACTAGGGGATGGCTACACCTTC
CDR3 protein: CAISFDWGLGDGYTF

clone size: -
V gene: TRBV24-1
D gene: -
J gene: TRBJ2-1
CDR3 DNA: TGTGCCACCAGTGATTTGAACTCGGGACTCAATGAGCAGTTCTTC
CDR3 protein: CATSDLNSGLNEQFF

clone size: -
V gene: TRBV28
D gene: TRBD1
J gene: TRBJ2-4
CDR3 DNA: TGTGCCAGCAAGGGGGGACAGGGATGGGCCAAAAACATTCAGTACTTC
CDR3 protein: CASKGGQGWAKNIQYF

clone size: -
V gene: TRBV6-4
D gene: TRBD1
J gene: TRBJ1-1
CDR3 DNA: TGTGCCAGCAGGGAACAGGGGGGGGCGAACACTGAAGCTTTCTTT
CDR3 protein: CASREQGGANTEAFF

clone size: -
V gene: TRBV9
D gene: TRBD1
J gene: TRBJ1-6
CDR3 DNA: TGTGCCAGCAGCGAGGGGACAGGGGCTAATTCACCCCTCCACTTT
CDR3 protein: CASSEGTGANSPLHF

clone size: -
V gene: TRBV9
D gene: -
J gene: TRBJ2-2
CDR3 DNA: TGTGCCAGCAGCGAGGGCGCGGGTTTTACCACCGGGGAGCTGTTTTTT
CDR3 protein: CASSEGAGFTTGELFF

clone size: -
V gene: TRBV30
D gene: -
J gene: TRBJ1-1
CDR3 DNA: TGTGCCTGGAGGGACAGCGGGAACACTGAAGCTTTCTTT
CDR3 protein: CAWRDSGNTEAFF

clone size: -
V gene: TRBV2
D gene: TRBD2
J gene: TRBJ2-7
CDR3 DNA: TGTGCCAGCAGTGAAAGCCCAGCGGGGGGGACATACTCCTACGAGCAGTACTTC
CDR3 protein: CASSESPAGGTYSYEQYF

clone size: -
V gene: TRBV5-1
D gene: TRBD1
J gene: TRBJ1-1
CDR3 DNA: TGCGCCAGCAGAGGGACAGCTAACACTGAAGCTTTCTTT
CDR3 protein: CASRGTANTEAFF

clone size: -
V gene: TRBV5-4
D gene: TRBD2
J gene: TRBJ2-3
CDR3 DNA: TGTGCCAGCAGCTCCTGGACTAGCGGGAACACAGATACGCAGTATTTT
CDR3 protein: CASSSWTSGNTDTQYF

clone size: -
V gene: TRBV28
D gene: -
J gene: TRBJ1-1
CDR3 DNA: TGTGCCAGCAGTTTAGGGCAACGGAACACTGAAGCTTTCTTT
CDR3 protein: CASSLGQRNTEAFF

clone size: once
V gene: TRBV3-1/TRBV3-2
D gene: TRBD1
J gene: TRBJ1-1
CDR3 DNA: TGTGCCAGCAGCCAGCCTGGACAGGGAAACACTGAAGCTTTCTTT
CDR3 protein: CASSQPGQGNTEAFF

clone size: -
V gene: TRBV25-1
D gene: -
J gene: TRBJ1-4
CDR3 DNA: TGTGCCAGCAGTGAAGTCCCCGGGGTGGGTGAAAAACTGTTTTTT
CDR3 protein: CASSEVPGVGEKLFF

clone size: -
V gene: TRBV6-5
D gene: -
J gene: TRBJ2-7
CDR3 DNA: TGTGCCAGCACCTCACAGGGTCGTAAGTCCGAGCAGTACTTC
CDR3 protein: CASTSQGRKSEQYF

clone size: few
V gene: TRBV2
D gene: TRBD1
J gene: TRBJ1-5
CDR3 DNA: TGTGCCAGCACTGACAGGGGGCAGCCCCAGCATTTT
CDR3 protein: CASTDRGQPQHF

clone size: -
V gene: TRBV10-3
D gene: TRBD1
J gene: TRBJ1-2
CDR3 DNA: TGTGCCATCAAGAGGGACAGCCAGGGGTATGGCTACACCTTC
CDR3 protein: CAIKRDSQGYGYTF

clone size: -
V gene: TRBV13
D gene: -
J gene: TRBJ1-6
CDR3 DNA: TGTGCCAGCAGCTTAGCTCGTTCACCCCTCCACTTT
CDR3 protein: CASSLARSPLHF

clone size: -
V gene: TRBV6-1
D gene: -
J gene: TRBJ1-1
CDR3 DNA: TGTGCCAGCAGTGAAGCGGTTGTTTTAGAGTGGGCCAAAGGCACTGAAGCTTTCTTT
CDR3 protein: CASSEAVVLEWAKGTEAFF

clone size: -
V gene: TRBV4-1
D gene: TRBD1
J gene: TRBJ1-2
CDR3 DNA: TGCGCCAGCAGCCTACCCGGGACAGTGTTTGGCTACACCTTC
CDR3 protein: CASSLPGTVFGYTF

clone size: few
V gene: TRBV28
D gene: TRBD1
J gene: TRBJ2-7
CDR3 DNA: TGTGCCAGCAGTTCCTCGGGTGGACAGGGGATCTACGAGCAGTACTTC
CDR3 protein: CASSSSGGQGIYEQYF